Listed here is a single T cell receptor (beta chain). Its specificity is not known. This CDR3 has 13 amino acids. Germline CDR1 WSHSY, CDR2 SAAADI. V was cut by 0 bases and J by 8 bases, with 10 bases left in between. This record belongs to a study of shared clonotypes between healthy human individuals. Findings and caveats of the study: Sampling covered nothing but blood. Tissue TCR repertoires likely differ from those found in blood.

The protocol was immunoSEQ multiplex PCR, while the TCRdb copy is restricted to in-frame clones and leaves out a portion. This table has roughly 1.4 million clones, approximately 98.5% appearing once. This clonotype originated in a young man in good health. The chain links TRBV10-2 to TRBJ1-2, with unresolved D. The sample was naive CD4+ T cells sorted from blood. Noted subset: CD45RA+ positively selected. CDR3 region: CASSESGTVGYTF. Here the CDR3 DNA reads TGCGCCAGCAGTGAGTCAGGAACAGTCGGCTACACCTTC.